This T cell receptor beta chain was profiled in a study of vaccination effects on CD4 cells after COVID-19. This clone was recorded once. The target antigen is unknown. Assay: immunoSEQ multiplex PCR; the TCRdb copy retains only in-frame clones and omits some. The sample gives 45,000 to 55,000 clones, 65% to 80% of which show up once; 5% to 5.5% is in the top ten. Isolating CD4+ T cells followed around nine days of culture. From March to December 2020, the person had a SARS-CoV-2 infection that was confirmed by PCR. Participants got two doses of BNT162b2 or mRNA-1273 vaccine. V shed 2 bases, J shed 5 bases, and the junction held 11 bases outside the gene matches. The CDR3 runs to 18 residues. Germline V gives CDR1 SGHTA, CDR2 FQGNSA.

The source was CD4+ T cells from PBMCs cultured without peptide, collected after COVID-19 vaccination. The clonotype originates from a human donor who had a prior SARS-CoV-2 infection. The V call is TRBV7-2, the J call TRBJ1-6; 8 nucleotides agree with TRBD1. The DNA of the CDR3 is TGTGCCAGCAGCTTAAATTGGGACACAGGGGGGAATAATTCACCCCTCCACTTT. Translated, it gives CASSLNWDTGGNNSPLHF.